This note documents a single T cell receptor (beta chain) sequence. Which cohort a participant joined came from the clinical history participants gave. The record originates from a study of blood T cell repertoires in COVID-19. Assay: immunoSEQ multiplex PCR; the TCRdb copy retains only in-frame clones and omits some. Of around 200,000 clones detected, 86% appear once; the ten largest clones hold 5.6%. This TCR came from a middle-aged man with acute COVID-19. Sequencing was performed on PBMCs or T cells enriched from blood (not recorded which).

Here the CDR3 DNA reads TGTGCCAGCAGCGTTACCGAGTACGGGGATAGGGACTCTGGGGCCAACGTCCTGACTTTC. Translating gives CASSVTEYGDRDSGANVLTF. The chain employs TRBV9 and TRBJ2-6, with a weak D call TRBD2 (5 bases). V was trimmed by 2 bases and J by 0 bases, leaving 21 bases between them. CDR3 length: 20 residues. Germline V gene data show CDR1 as SGDLS and CDR2 as YYNGEE.